The clone carrying this TCR beta chain came up many times. This CDR3 is 16 amino acids long. CDR1 is ENHRY, CDR2 SYGVKD, per germline. V lost 0 bases, J lost 7 bases, and 15 bases lay in between. This record comes from a study of regulatory T cells in long-lasting Graves disease. Researchers made TCR beta libraries by using iRepertoire HTBI primers and running Arm-PCR on CDR3 regions. TCRdb re-called the multiplex PCR reads with MiXCR, one entry per CDR3 protein. This table has hundreds of thousands of distinct CDR3 sequences, less than 25% appearing once. Time point in this sample: persistent/refractory GD, antithyroid drugs over 5 years with positive TRAb. Preparation of the TCR library used RNA extracted from PBMCs.

The clonotype was recovered from a female donor with Graves disease. This chain connects TRBV10-3 to TRBJ2-2; a possible D gene is TRBD2 (6 bases). The sample here was peripheral blood mononuclear cells (PBMCs), taken when the disease was refractory, from a patient treated with antithyroid drugs. The DNA for the CDR3 is TGTGCCATCAGTGAGTCACGAGGTCTAGCGTTCGGGGAGCTGTTTTTT. Amino acid sequence: CAISESRGLAFGELFF.